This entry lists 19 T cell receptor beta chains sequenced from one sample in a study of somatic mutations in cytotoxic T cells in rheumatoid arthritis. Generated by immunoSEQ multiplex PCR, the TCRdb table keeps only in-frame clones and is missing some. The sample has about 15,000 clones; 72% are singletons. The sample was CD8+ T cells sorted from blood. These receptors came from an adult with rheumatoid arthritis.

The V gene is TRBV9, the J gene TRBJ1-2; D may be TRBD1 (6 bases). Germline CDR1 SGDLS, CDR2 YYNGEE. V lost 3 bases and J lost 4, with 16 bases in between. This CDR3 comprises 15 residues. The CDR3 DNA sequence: TGTGCCAGCAGCGCCCGACTGGGACATGGCTATGGCTACACCTTC. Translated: CASSARLGHGYGYTF.

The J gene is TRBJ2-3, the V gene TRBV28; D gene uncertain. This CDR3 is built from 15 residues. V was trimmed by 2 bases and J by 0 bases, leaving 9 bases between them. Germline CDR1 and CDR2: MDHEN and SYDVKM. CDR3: CASSLPQTSTDTQYF. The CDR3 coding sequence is TGTGCCAGCAGTTTACCACAGACTAGCACAGATACGCAGTATTTT. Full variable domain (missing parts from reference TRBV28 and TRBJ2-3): DVKVTQSSRYLVKRTGEKVFLECVQDMDHENMFWYRQDPGLGLRLIYFSYDVKMKEKGDIPEGYSVSREKKERFSLILESASTNQTSMYLCASSLPQTSTDTQYFGPGTRLTVL.

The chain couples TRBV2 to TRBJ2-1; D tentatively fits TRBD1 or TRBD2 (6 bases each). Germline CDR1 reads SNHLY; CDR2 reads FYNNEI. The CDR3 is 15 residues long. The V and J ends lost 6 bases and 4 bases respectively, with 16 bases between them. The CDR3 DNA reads TGTGCCAGCAGAGCCGGGGGCGGGGCGTACAATGAGCAGTTCTTC. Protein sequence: CASRAGGGAYNEQFF.

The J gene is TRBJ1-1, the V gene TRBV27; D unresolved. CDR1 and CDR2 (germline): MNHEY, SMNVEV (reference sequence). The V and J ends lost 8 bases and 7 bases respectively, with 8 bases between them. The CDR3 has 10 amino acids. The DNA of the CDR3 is TGTGCCAGCGTGGGCAGTGAAGCTTTCTTT. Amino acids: CASVGSEAFF.

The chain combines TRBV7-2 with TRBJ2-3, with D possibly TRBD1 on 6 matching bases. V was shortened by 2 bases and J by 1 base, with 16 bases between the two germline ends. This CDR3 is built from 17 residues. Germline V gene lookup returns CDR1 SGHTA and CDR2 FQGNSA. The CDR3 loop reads CASSLLIGGTGTDTQYF. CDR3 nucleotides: TGTGCCAGCAGCTTACTCATTGGGGGCACGGGCACAGATACGCAGTATTTT.

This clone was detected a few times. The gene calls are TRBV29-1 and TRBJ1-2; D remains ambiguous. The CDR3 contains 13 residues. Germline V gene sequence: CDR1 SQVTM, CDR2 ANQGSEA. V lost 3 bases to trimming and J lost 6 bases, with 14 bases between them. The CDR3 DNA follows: TGCAGCGTTGATGCTTCGGTAAGAGATGGCTACACCTTC. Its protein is CSVDASVRDGYTF.

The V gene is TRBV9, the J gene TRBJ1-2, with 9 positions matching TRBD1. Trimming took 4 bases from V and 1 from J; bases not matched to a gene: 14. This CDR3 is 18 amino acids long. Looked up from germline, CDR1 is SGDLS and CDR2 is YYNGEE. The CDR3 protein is CASSRDTGGARVNYGYTF. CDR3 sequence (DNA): TGTGCCAGCAGCCGGGACACAGGGGGCGCAAGGGTTAACTATGGCTACACCTTC.

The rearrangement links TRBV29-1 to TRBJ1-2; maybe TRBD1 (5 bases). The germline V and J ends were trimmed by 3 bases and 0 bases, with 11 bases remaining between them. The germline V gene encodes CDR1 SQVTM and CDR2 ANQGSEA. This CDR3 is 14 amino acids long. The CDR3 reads CSVDRDGPNYGYTF. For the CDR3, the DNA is TGCAGCGTTGACAGGGACGGACCTAACTATGGCTACACCTTC.

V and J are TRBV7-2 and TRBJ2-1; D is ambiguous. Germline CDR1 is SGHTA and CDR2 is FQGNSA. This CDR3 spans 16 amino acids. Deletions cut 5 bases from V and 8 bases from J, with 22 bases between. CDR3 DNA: TGTGCCAGCAGCGCCGACCTACGATGGGTGGACGATGAGCAGTTCTTC. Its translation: CASSADLRWVDDEQFF.

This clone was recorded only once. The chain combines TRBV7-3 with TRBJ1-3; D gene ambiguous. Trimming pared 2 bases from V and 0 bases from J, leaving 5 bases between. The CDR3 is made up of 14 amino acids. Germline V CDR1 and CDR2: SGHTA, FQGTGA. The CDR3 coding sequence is TGTGCCAGCAGCTTAGTCCCCTCTGGAAACACCATATATTTT. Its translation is CASSLVPSGNTIYF. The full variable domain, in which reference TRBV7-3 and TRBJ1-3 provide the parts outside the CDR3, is GAGVSQTPSNKVTEKGKYVELRCDPISGHTALYWYRQSLGQGPEFLIYFQGTGAADDSGLPNDRFFAVRPEGSVSTLKIQRTERGDSAVYLCASSLVPSGNTIYFGEGSWLTVV.

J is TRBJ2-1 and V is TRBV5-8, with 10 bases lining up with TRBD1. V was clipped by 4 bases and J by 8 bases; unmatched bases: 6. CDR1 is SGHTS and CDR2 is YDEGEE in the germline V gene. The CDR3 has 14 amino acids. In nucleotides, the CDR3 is TGTGCCAGCAGCCTGGGACAGGGGATGGATGAGCAGTTCTTC. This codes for CASSLGQGMDEQFF.

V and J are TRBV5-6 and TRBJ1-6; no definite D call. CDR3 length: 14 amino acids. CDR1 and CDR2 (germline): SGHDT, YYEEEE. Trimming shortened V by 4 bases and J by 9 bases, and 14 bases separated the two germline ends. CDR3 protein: CASSITPTSSPLHF. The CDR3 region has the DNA TGTGCCAGCAGCATAACCCCTACTAGTTCACCCCTCCACTTT.

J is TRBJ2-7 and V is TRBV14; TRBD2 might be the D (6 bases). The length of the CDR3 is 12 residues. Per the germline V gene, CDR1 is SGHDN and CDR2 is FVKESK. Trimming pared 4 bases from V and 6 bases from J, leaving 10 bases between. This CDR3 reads CASSPGEVEQYF. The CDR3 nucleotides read TGTGCCAGCAGCCCGGGGGAGGTCGAGCAGTACTTC.

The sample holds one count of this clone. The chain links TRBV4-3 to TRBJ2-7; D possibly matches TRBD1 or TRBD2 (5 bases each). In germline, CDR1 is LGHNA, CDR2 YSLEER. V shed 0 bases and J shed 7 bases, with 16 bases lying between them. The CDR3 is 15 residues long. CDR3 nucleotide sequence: TGCGCCAGCAGCCAAGACAGGGTTAATTGGGGGGAGCAGTACTTC. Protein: CASSQDRVNWGEQYF.

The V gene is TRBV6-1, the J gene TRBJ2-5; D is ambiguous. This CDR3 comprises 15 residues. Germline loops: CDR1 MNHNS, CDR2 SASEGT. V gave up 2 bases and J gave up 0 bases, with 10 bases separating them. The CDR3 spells CASSETSAYQETQYF. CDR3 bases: TGTGCCAGCAGTGAAACGTCAGCCTACCAAGAGACCCAGTACTTC.

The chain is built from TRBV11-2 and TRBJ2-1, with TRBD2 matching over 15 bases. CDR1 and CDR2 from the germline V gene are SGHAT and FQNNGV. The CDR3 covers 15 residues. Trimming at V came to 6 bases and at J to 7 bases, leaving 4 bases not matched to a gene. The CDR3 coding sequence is TGTGCCAGCAGGGGGACTAGCGGGGGGCTGAATGAGCAGTTCTTC. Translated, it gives CASRGTSGGLNEQFF.

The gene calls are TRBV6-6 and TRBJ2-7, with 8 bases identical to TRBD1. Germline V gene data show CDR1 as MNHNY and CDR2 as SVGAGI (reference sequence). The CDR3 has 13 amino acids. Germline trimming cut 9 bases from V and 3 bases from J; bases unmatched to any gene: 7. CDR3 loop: CASGQGWGYEQYF. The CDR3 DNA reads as TGTGCCAGTGGACAGGGTTGGGGCTACGAGCAGTACTTC.

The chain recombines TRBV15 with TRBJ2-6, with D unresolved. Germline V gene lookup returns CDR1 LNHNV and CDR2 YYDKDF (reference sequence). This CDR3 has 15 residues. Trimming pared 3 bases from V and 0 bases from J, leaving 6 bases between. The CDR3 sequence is CATSSPVSGANVLTF. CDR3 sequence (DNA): TGTGCCACCAGCAGCCCGGTCTCTGGGGCCAACGTCCTGACTTTC.

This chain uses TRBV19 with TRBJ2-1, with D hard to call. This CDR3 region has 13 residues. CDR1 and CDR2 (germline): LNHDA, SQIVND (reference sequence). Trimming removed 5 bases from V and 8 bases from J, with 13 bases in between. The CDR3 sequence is CASSPLGSHEQFF. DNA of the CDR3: TGTGCCAGTAGTCCCCTGGGGTCCCATGAGCAGTTCTTC.